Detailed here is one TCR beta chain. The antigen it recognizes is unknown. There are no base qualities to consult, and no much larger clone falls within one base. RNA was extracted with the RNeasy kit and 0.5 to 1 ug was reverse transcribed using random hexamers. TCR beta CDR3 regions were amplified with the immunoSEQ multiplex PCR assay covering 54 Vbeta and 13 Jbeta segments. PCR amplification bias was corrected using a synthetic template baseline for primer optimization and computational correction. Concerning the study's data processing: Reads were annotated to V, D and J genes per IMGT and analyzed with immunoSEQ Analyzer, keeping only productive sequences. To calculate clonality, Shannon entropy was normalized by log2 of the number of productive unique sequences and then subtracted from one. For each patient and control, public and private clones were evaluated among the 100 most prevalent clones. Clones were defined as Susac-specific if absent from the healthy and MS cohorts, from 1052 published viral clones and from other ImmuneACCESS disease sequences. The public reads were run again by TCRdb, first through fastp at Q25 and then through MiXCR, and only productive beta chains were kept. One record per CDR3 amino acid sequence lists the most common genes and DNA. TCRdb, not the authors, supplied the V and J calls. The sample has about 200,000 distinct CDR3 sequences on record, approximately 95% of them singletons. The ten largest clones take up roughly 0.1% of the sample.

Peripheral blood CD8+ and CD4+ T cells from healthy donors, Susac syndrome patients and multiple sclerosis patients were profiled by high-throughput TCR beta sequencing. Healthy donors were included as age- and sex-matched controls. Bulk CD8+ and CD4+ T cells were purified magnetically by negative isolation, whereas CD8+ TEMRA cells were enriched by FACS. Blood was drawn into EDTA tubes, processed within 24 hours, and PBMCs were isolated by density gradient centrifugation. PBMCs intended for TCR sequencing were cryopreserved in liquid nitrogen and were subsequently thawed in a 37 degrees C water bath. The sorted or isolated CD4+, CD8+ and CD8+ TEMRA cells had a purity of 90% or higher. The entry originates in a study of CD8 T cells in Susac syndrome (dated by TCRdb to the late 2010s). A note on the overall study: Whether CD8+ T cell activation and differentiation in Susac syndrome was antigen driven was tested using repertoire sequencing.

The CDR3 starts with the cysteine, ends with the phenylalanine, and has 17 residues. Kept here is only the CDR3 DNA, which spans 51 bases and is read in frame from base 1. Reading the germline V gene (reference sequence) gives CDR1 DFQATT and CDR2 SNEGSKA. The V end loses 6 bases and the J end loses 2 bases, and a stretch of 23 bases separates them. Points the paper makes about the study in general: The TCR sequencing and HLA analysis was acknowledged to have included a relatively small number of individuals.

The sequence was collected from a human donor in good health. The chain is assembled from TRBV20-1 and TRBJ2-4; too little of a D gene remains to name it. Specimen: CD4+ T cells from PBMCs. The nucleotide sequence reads TGCAGTGCCCCTTTAGTCAGCAGAGAGGTTACCAAAAACATTCAGTACTTC. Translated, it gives CSAPLVSREVTKNIQYF.